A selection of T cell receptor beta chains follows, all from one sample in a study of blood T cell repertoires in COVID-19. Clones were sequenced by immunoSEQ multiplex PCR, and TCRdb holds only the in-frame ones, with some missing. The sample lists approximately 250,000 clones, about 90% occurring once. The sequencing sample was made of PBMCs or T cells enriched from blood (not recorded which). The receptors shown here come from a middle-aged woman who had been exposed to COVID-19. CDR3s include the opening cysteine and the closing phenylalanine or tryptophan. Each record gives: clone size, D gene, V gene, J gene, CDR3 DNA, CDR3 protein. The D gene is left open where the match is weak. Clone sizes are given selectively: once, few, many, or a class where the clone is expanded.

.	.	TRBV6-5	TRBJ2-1	TGTGCCAGCAGTTACGAGGGACATTACAATGAGCAGTTCTTC	CASSYEGHYNEQFF
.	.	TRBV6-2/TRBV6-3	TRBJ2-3	TGTGCCAGCAGTTACGGCGGAGCGCGGGGCGATACGCAGTATTTT	CASSYGGARGDTQYF
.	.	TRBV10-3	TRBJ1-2	TGTGCCATCAGTGACCCGAGGACAGCGATATATGGCTACACCTTC	CAISDPRTAIYGYTF
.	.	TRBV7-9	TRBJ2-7	TGTGCCAGCAGCTTCCTGGACAGAGAGCAGTACTTC	CASSFLDREQYF
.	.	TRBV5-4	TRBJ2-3	TGTGCCAGCAGCTTGGTGGCTAGCGGCACAGATACGCAGTATTTT	CASSLVASGTDTQYF
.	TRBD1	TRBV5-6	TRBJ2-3	TGTGCCAGCAGCTTGCAAGAGGGGGCAAGTACGCAGTATTTT	CASSLQEGASTQYF
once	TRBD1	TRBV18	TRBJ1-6	TGTGCCAGCTCACCGGACAGGGGATTGGGGTCACCCCTCCACTTT	CASSPDRGLGSPLHF
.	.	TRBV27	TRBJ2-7	TGTGCCAGCCGCCTCTACCCCCTTGGGCTAAACGAGCAGTACTTC	CASRLYPLGLNEQYF
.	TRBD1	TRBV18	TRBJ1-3	TGTGCCAGCTCATGGACAGGAACAAACACCATATATTTT	CASSWTGTNTIYF
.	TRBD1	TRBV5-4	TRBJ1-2	TGTGCCAGCAGCTTGGCCGGGCGGGACAGGGGTCACGTCTCCTTC	CASSLAGRDRGHVSF
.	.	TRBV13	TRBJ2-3	TGTGCCAGCAGGGCCTCGCAAGATACGCAGTATTTT	CASRASQDTQYF
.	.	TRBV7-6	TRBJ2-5	TGTGCCAGCAGCTTGGGGCAATACCAAGAGACCCAGTACTTC	CASSLGQYQETQYF
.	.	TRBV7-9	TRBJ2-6	TGTGCCAGCAGCTCAGAGGTCACTGGGGCCAACGTCCTGACTTTC	CASSSEVTGANVLTF